This passage covers 14 T cell receptor beta chains from one sample sequenced in a study of blood T cell repertoires in COVID-19. Clones were read by immunoSEQ multiplex PCR, and TCRdb kept only the in-frame ones, dropping some. The sample has 210,000 or so clones, about 88% seen once. Sequencing used peripheral blood. The origin of the receptors is a woman in her forties who had recovered from COVID-19.

The rearrangement links TRBV4-2 to TRBJ1-1; maybe TRBD1 (6 bases). With 3 bases removed from V and 3 bases from J, the gap between germline ends came to 11 bases. Germline V gene data show CDR1 as LGHNA and CDR2 as YNFKEQ. The CDR3 consists of 14 residues. Here the CDR3 reads CASSHVQGDTEAFF. The DNA for the CDR3 is TGTGCCAGCAGCCACGTACAGGGTGACACTGAAGCTTTCTTT.

The chain is built from TRBV19 and TRBJ2-1; D is undetermined. V was trimmed by 7 bases and J by 1 base, leaving 8 bases between them. The CDR3 consists of 13 residues. From germline, CDR1 is LNHDA and CDR2 SQIVND (reference sequence). CDR3 sequence reads: CASTEDSYNEQFF. CDR3 DNA: TGTGCCAGTACCGAGGATTCCTACAATGAGCAGTTCTTC.

The chain recombines TRBV7-9 with TRBJ2-1, with D perhaps TRBD2 (5 bases). Germline V lookup: CDR1 SEHNR, CDR2 FQNEAQ (reference sequence). The germline V and J ends were trimmed by 5 bases and 10 bases, with 24 bases remaining between them. There are 16 residues in the CDR3. The CDR3 coding sequence is TGTGCCAGCAGCACCGGGGTACCCCCTACTGGTGGGGAGCAGTTCTTC. Its translation is CASSTGVPPTGGEQFF.

The chain has TRBV7-9 and TRBJ1-3, with D perhaps TRBD1 (6 bases). This CDR3 region has 15 residues. Germline lookup yields CDR1 SEHNR and CDR2 FQNEAQ (reference sequence). V shed 2 bases and J shed 3 bases, with 11 bases lying between them. The CDR3 sequence is CASSLRGASGNTIYF. For the CDR3, the DNA is TGTGCCAGCAGCTTACGGGGGGCGAGTGGAAACACCATATATTTT.

This clone came up once. The chain carries TRBV11-1 and TRBJ2-1; unclear D gene. CDR1 and CDR2 from the germline V gene are SGHAT and FQDESV (reference sequence). The CDR3 extends over 12 amino acids. V was shortened by 2 bases and J by 7 bases, with 6 bases between the two germline ends. As DNA, the CDR3 is TGTGCCAGCAGCTTATTGGCAAATGAGCAGTTCTTC. Protein product: CASSLLANEQFF.

The chain recombines TRBV3-1 (or the pseudogene TRBV3-2) with TRBJ2-4; D is uncertain. Deletions cut 0 bases from V and 0 bases from J, with 6 bases between. The CDR3 runs to 15 residues. The germline gives CDR1 LGHDT, CDR2 YNNKEL (reference sequence). The chain's CDR3 is CASSQERLAKNIQYF. The CDR3 DNA sequence: TGTGCCAGCAGCCAAGAGCGTCTAGCCAAAAACATTCAGTACTTC.

The chain links TRBV7-2 to TRBJ2-5, with TRBD2 identical over 14 bases. Germline V gene data show CDR1 as SGHTA and CDR2 as FQGNSA. The V gene end was trimmed by 5 bases and the J gene end by 4 bases; junction bases not matched to a gene: 12. The CDR3 consists of 18 residues. The DNA of the CDR3 is TGTGCCAGCAGCCCCGTTAGGGGACTAGCGGGAGTAAGAGAGACCCAGTACTTC. The encoded protein is CASSPVRGLAGVRETQYF.

The chain joins TRBV5-1 to TRBJ2-1; 7 bases map to TRBD2. The CDR3 spans 12 residues. Germline V CDR1 and CDR2: SGHRS, YFSETQ. The V segment lost 4 bases and the J segment 12 bases; nucleotides outside the gene matches: 7. The CDR3 loop is CASSPSGMGQFF. In DNA, the CDR3 is TGCGCCAGCAGCCCGAGCGGGATGGGGCAGTTCTTC.

This chain uses TRBV28 with TRBJ2-7; TRBD1 aligns across 8 bases. The CDR3 length is 16 residues. Germline V gives CDR1 MDHEN, CDR2 SYDVKM. The V gene end was trimmed by 4 bases and the J gene end by 2 bases; junction bases not matched to a gene: 10. The CDR3 spells CASSSPPDRVPYEQYF. The CDR3 DNA reads as TGTGCCAGCAGTTCACCACCGGACAGGGTGCCCTACGAGCAGTACTTC.

The chain uses TRBV5-1 and TRBJ2-3; D call uncertain. V gave up 5 bases and J gave up 3 bases, with 4 bases separating them. The CDR3 consists of 11 residues. Germline values: CDR1 SGHRS, CDR2 YFSETQ. DNA of the CDR3: TGCGCCAGCAGTTTAACAGATACGCAGTATTTT. Protein product: CASSLTDTQYF. The variable domain in full, with the rest retrieved from reference TRBV5-1 and TRBJ2-3, is KAGVTQTPRYLIKTRGQQVTLSCSPISGHRSVSWYQQTPGQGLQFLFEYFSETQRNKGNFPGRFSGRQFSNSRSEMNVSTLELGDSALYLCASSLTDTQYFGPGTRLTVL.

The rearrangement links TRBV9 to TRBJ1-3; D unresolved. The CDR3 is 12 amino acids. The ends were cut back, 1 base at V and 4 bases at J, with 3 bases in the middle. Germline V lookup: CDR1 SGDLS, CDR2 YYNGEE. As DNA, the CDR3 is TGTGCCAGCAGCGTACTAGGAAACACCATATATTTT. It encodes CASSVLGNTIYF. The entire variable domain, with the rest obtained from reference TRBV9 and TRBJ1-3, is as follows: DSGVTQTPKHLITATGQRVTLRCSPRSGDLSVYWYQQSLDQGLQFLIQYYNGEERAKGNILERFSAQQFPDLHSELNLSSLELGDSALYFCASSVLGNTIYFGEGSWLTVV.

The chain carries TRBV6-5 and TRBJ2-1; 10 bases line up with TRBD1. V was clipped by 9 bases and J by 6 bases; unmatched bases: 11. CDR3 length: 15 amino acids. The germline V gene encodes CDR1 MNHEY and CDR2 SVGAGI. In nucleotides, the CDR3 is TGTGCCAGTGCGACCCGGGACAGGGGAGGCAATGAGCAGTTCTTC. Residues: CASATRDRGGNEQFF.

The rearrangement links TRBV28 to TRBJ2-3; D may be TRBD2 (5 bases). The CDR3 covers 14 residues. V lost 5 bases and J 2 bases, leaving 11 bases between the germline ends. Germline V gene sequence: CDR1 MDHEN, CDR2 SYDVKM. The CDR3 sequence is CASSPGSFTDTQYF. CDR3 DNA: TGTGCCAGCAGTCCGGGGTCCTTCACAGATACGCAGTATTTT.

The J gene is TRBJ2-7, the V gene TRBV5-1; 7 bases are a match to TRBD1. Losses at the gene ends were 4 bases for V and 2 bases for J; bases not matched to a gene: 3. CDR3 length equals 13 residues. Germline-derived CDR1 and CDR2 are SGHRS and YFSETQ. The DNA for the CDR3 is TGCGCCAGCAGCCACGGACAGGCCTACGAGCAGTACTTC. Protein sequence: CASSHGQAYEQYF.